Listed below are T cell receptor beta chains from one sample, sequenced in a study of T cells in Graves' hyperthyroidism and ophthalmopathy. TCRdb reprocessed the multiplex PCR reads with MiXCR, giving one entry per CDR3 protein. The sample gives about 640,000 distinct CDR3 sequences, more than 14% of which show up once; roughly an eighth is in the top ten. Specimen: blood. These receptors all stem from a woman aged 45 to 65 with Graves' ophthalmopathy. Each CDR3 is given with its conserved first and last residue.

V gene	J gene	CDR3 protein
TRBV11-2	TRBJ1-1	CASSLDGVDPGGAFF
TRBV28	TRBJ2-5	CASRQSLRLRKTQYF
TRBV15	TRBJ2-1	CATSRDEGSEQFF
TRBV11-1	TRBJ2-1	CASSTRGGTSGNNEQFF
TRBV6-1	TRBJ1-2	CASSQDRGVNYGYTF
TRBV28	TRBJ1-5	CASSPEQGKGNQPQHF
TRBV6-2/TRBV6-3	TRBJ2-2	CATCGRGTGELFF
TRBV5-1	TRBJ2-5	CASSLVVNSGETQYF
TRBV6-2/TRBV6-3	TRBJ2-7	CASRASGNLIYEQYF
TRBV28	TRBJ1-5	CASSYRGNGQPQHF
TRBV10-3	TRBJ2-3	CAITTVAGTQYF
TRBV27	TRBJ2-7	CASSLSRGGHEQYF
TRBV19	TRBJ2-1	CASSIGLVRHNEQFF
TRBV24-1	TRBJ1-2	CATSAHGGSGYTF
TRBV24-1	TRBJ2-1	CATRQGVMYEQFF
TRBV3-1	TRBJ2-3	CASSQSDGTRSDTQYF
TRBV20-1	TRBJ1-2	CSARDPTGAHCGYTF
TRBV4-1	TRBJ2-1	CASSQEGTSYPYEQFF
TRBV3-1	TRBJ2-1	CASSQGLAGEVSYNEQFF
TRBV5-1	TRBJ2-2	CASSSYLAGVTGELFF
TRBV5-1	TRBJ1-5	CASSLGSGFQPQHF
TRBV15	TRBJ1-5	CATSRGSNSNQPQHF
TRBV7-9	TRBJ1-2	CASSSIELSGYTF
TRBV18	TRBJ2-7	CASSPPPTGSYEQYF
TRBV11-3	TRBJ1-4	CASSSRPDGRLREKLFF
TRBV20-1	TRBJ2-1	CSARDGSLGRDWYNEQFF
TRBV24-1	TRBJ1-6	CAPRGWGNSPLHF
TRBV12-3/TRBV12-4	TRBJ2-1	CASSPPGAVVGNEQFF
TRBV28	TRBJ2-5	CASSLRGVETQYF
TRBV2	TRBJ2-2	CASVSGGAGTGELFF
TRBV18	TRBJ2-7	CASSRPGQGAGEQYF
TRBV6-2/TRBV6-3	TRBJ1-2	CASSYSRAGNYGYTF
TRBV20-1	TRBJ1-1	CSARGPEHGTEAFF
TRBV3-2	TRBJ2-7	CASSRALGAGGSYEQYF
TRBV19	TRBJ2-2	CASTPLGTVRTGELFF